Listed here is a single T cell receptor beta chain. Antigen specificity is unknown. This entry comes from a study of T cell repertoires in cytomegalovirus infection. On the study more broadly: The authors used CMV epitopes that were HLA-C-restricted (recently identified) and HLA-B-restricted (well studied). Signatures in public TCR beta sequences pointed to both CMV infection and matching HLA type. Findings of the study overall: Ex vivo, HLA-C-restricted CMV-specific TCR beta clonotypes prevailed over the rest of the response.

TCRdb analysed the reads with MiXCR anew, one entry per CDR3 protein. The sample has tens of thousands of distinct CDR3 sequences; 20% are singletons. Trimming removed 1 base at V and 6 bases at J, with 10 bases between. This CDR3 has 14 residues. The germline V gene encodes CDR1 MGHRA and CDR2 YSYEKL. The sequence was collected from a human donor in good health (CMV status not recorded). Some clones in this sample may be carry-over from other donors' samples. The chain combines TRBV4-1 with TRBJ2-1, with no clear D. The sample in question was CD8+ T cells from cultured PBMCs, obtained from culture after CMV antigen stimulation. CDR3 coding DNA: TGCGCCAGCAGCCAAGCACTATCCAGCAATGAGCAGTTCTTC. It codes for CASSQALSSNEQFF.